Following are 5 T cell receptor beta chains from one sample sequenced in a study of identical twins. MiXCR, run by TCRdb on the 5' RACE reads, gives a single entry per CDR3 protein. This sample has hundreds of thousands of distinct CDR3 sequences; approximately 9% occur once, and the top ten carry 0.75% to 1%. This sample was shared with a second study, whose subject was yellow fever vaccine responses in identical twins.

Sample: PBMCs. Source of these receptors: a woman aged 18-29 years in good health.

This clonotype was observed a few times. This chain connects TRBV5-1 to TRBJ2-7, with TRBD1 as a possible D gene (5 bases). This CDR3 spans 15 amino acids. Per germline, CDR1 SGHRS and CDR2 YFSETQ. V gave up 1 base and J gave up 3 bases, with 14 bases separating them. CDR3 sequence (DNA): TGCGCCAGCAGCTTGACCCTGAGGCAGGGCTACGAGCAGTACTTC. Amino acid sequence: CASSLTLRQGYEQYF.

This clonotype was recorded at least ten times. The chain employs TRBV3-1 and TRBJ2-7; 10 bases match TRBD1. The germline CDR1 and CDR2 sequences are LGHDT and YNNKEL (reference sequence). The CDR3 consists of 17 residues. J gave up 3 bases and V 3 bases, and 11 bases lay outside the gene matches. Here the CDR3 reads CASSHQVRDRGGYEQYF. CDR3 in DNA: TGTGCCAGCAGCCACCAGGTGAGGGACAGGGGAGGCTACGAGCAGTACTTC.

This clonotype was observed a few times. Here the CDR3 DNA reads TGTGCCAGCAGTCTACGTTTCCCTACAGATACGCAGTATTTT. It encodes CASSLRFPTDTQYF. V usage is TRBV27 and J usage is TRBJ2-3; D gene ambiguous. The CDR3 extends over 14 amino acids. V dropped 5 bases and J dropped 3 bases, with 12 bases sitting between them. Germline values: CDR1 MNHEY, CDR2 SMNVEV (reference sequence).

The gene calls are TRBV4-2 and TRBJ2-7; TRBD2 matches at 13 bases. Per germline, CDR1 LGHNA and CDR2 YNFKEQ. The ends lost 0 bases at V and 7 bases at J; junction bases unmatched: 6. The CDR3 has 16 amino acids. In DNA, the CDR3 is TGTGCCAGCAGCCAAGAGACTAGCGGGAGGTCGGGGGAGCAGTACTTC. Translation: CASSQETSGRSGEQYF.

This clonotype was detected a few times. The V and J genes are TRBV5-1 and TRBJ1-1, with TRBD1 as a possible D gene (5 bases). The germline V gene has CDR1 SGHRS and CDR2 YFSETQ. Trimming removed 4 bases at V and 1 base at J, with 14 bases between. The CDR3 consists of 15 residues. CDR3 nucleotides: TGCGCCAGCAGCGTAGAAGGGACGGCGAACACTGAAGCTTTCTTT. Residues: CASSVEGTANTEAFF.